This TCR beta chain originates from a study of neurological immune-mediated disorders. The table lists this clonotype with a few counts. V was shortened by 1 base and J by 9 bases, with 7 bases between the two germline ends. Germline V gene data show CDR1 as LGHDT and CDR2 as YNNKEL (reference sequence). This CDR3 comprises 12 residues. A single record per CDR3 protein comes from TCRdb applying MiXCR to the 5' RACE reads. The profile shows tens of thousands of distinct CDR3 sequences, roughly an eighth of them singletons. The sample consisted of PBMCs. V is TRBV3-1 and J is TRBJ2-1, with D hard to call. The clonotype comes from a woman aged 60-70 years with HTLV-1-associated myelopathy (HAM/TSP). CDR3 DNA sequence: TGTGCCAGCAGCCAAGGATCGGGTGAGCAGTTCTTC. It yields the protein CASSQGSGEQFF.